A selection of T cell receptor beta chains follows, all from one sample in a study of blood T cell repertoires in COVID-19. TCRdb's table, derived via immunoSEQ multiplex PCR, lists solely in-frame clones and lacks some. The sample lists under 200,000 clones, 80% to 90% seen once, with around 7.6% in the top ten. The sample was peripheral blood. Receptors originate from a man between 35 and 55 years old who had recovered from COVID-19. Both conserved end residues are part of each CDR3. A D gene is named only where the DNA matches it firmly. Size tells how often a clone was seen (once, few, many) or the class of an expanded clone, and some rows leave it out.

D	V	size	length	J	CDR3	DNA
TRBD1	TRBV27	NA	13	TRBJ1-2	CASSQTGDYGYTF	TGTGCCAGCAGCCAGACAGGGGACTATGGCTACACCTTC
TRBD1	TRBV12-3/TRBV12-4	NA	13	TRBJ1-2	CASRGQGVYGYTF	TGTGCCAGCAGGGGACAGGGAGTCTATGGCTACACCTTC
TRBD1	TRBV28	NA	14	TRBJ1-5	CASSRGQVYQPQHF	TGTGCCAGCAGCCGCGGACAGGTTTATCAGCCCCAGCATTTT
TRBD1	TRBV29-1	NA	13	TRBJ2-1	CSARDSSYNEQFF	TGCAGCGCCCGGGACAGCTCCTACAATGAGCAGTTCTTC
TRBD1	TRBV7-2	once	17	TRBJ2-3	CASSMRRPGQGTDTQYF	TGTGCCAGCAGCATGCGACGCCCGGGACAGGGGACAGATACGCAGTATTTT
NA	TRBV11-3	NA	11	TRBJ1-1	CASSLRTEAFF	TGTGCCAGCAGCTTACGCACTGAAGCTTTCTTT
TRBD1	TRBV3-1/TRBV3-2	NA	14	TRBJ2-7	CASSRQGRSYEQYF	TGTGCCAGCAGCCGACAGGGCCGATCCTACGAGCAGTACTTC
TRBD1	TRBV9	NA	15	TRBJ1-2	CASSAEDRDHQGYTF	TGTGCCAGCAGCGCGGAGGACAGGGACCATCAAGGCTACACCTTC
NA	TRBV6-5	NA	15	TRBJ1-4	CASSYSGAPNEKLFF	TGTGCCAGCAGTTACTCGGGGGCCCCTAATGAAAAACTGTTTTTT
NA	TRBV30	NA	12	TRBJ1-2	CAWSRQNYGYTF	TGTGCCTGGAGTCGACAGAACTATGGCTACACCTTC
TRBD1	TRBV7-8	NA	15	TRBJ1-4	CASRGWDRDNEKLFF	TGTGCCAGCAGGGGCTGGGACAGGGACAATGAAAAACTGTTTTTT
NA	TRBV6-5	NA	15	TRBJ1-2	CASSYYRTDFYGYTF	TGTGCCAGCAGTTACTATAGGACAGACTTCTATGGCTACACCTTC
NA	TRBV10-3	NA	12	TRBJ1-4	CAIGQTNEKLFF	TGTGCCATCGGGCAGACTAATGAAAAACTGTTTTTT
NA	TRBV30	NA	13	TRBJ1-3	CAWKVGQSDTIYF	TGTGCCTGGAAGGTTGGACAGTCAGACACCATATATTTT
NA	TRBV20-1	few	13	TRBJ1-4	CSASSTTNEKLFF	TGCAGTGCTAGTTCAACAACTAATGAAAAACTGTTTTTT
TRBD1	TRBV7-2	NA	14	TRBJ1-1	CASSSGTGTTEAFF	TGTGCCAGCAGCTCTGGGACAGGGACCACTGAAGCTTTCTTT
NA	TRBV5-1	once	14	TRBJ2-3	CASSFGQRTDTQYF	TGCGCCAGCAGCTTTGGGCAACGCACAGATACGCAGTATTTT
TRBD2	TRBV19	NA	19	TRBJ2-1	CASSMRATSGRRADNEQFF	TGTGCCAGTAGTATGAGGGCGACTAGCGGGAGACGGGCGGACAATGAGCAGTTCTTC
NA	TRBV7-8	NA	13	TRBJ2-6	CASRIAGANVLTF	TGTGCCAGCAGGATAGCTGGGGCCAACGTCCTGACTTTC
NA	TRBV20-1	few	14	TRBJ1-2	CSASMPPRLWGYTF	TGCAGTGCTAGTATGCCGCCTCGACTTTGGGGCTACACCTTC
NA	TRBV5-1	NA	15	TRBJ1-2	CASSLGTNPSYGYTF	TGCGCCAGCAGCTTGGGGACAAACCCCAGCTATGGCTACACCTTC
TRBD1	TRBV6-6	many	15	TRBJ1-1	CASTLVGQGATEAFF	TGTGCCAGCACTTTAGTGGGACAGGGTGCCACTGAAGCTTTCTTT
NA	TRBV5-6	NA	14	TRBJ2-7	CASSLMSDSIEQYF	TGTGCCAGCAGCTTGATGTCCGACAGTATCGAGCAGTACTTC
TRBD1	TRBV30	NA	14	TRBJ1-2	CAWRTGTANYGYTF	TGTGCCTGGAGGACCGGGACAGCAAACTATGGCTACACCTTC
NA	TRBV7-2	NA	16	TRBJ1-5	CASSGGGTGFNQPQHF	TGTGCCAGCAGCGGGGGGGGCACCGGCTTCAATCAGCCCCAGCATTTT
TRBD1	TRBV4-3	NA	17	TRBJ1-5	CASSPQYGQDSNQPQHF	TGCGCCAGCAGCCCCCAATATGGACAGGATAGCAATCAGCCCCAGCATTTT
TRBD1	TRBV5-4	NA	18	TRBJ2-2	CASSPTAGQDQSTGELFF	TGTGCCAGCAGCCCAACCGCAGGACAGGATCAATCCACCGGGGAGCTGTTTTTT
TRBD2	TRBV4-2	once	17	TRBJ2-3	CASSQDQASGDTDTQYF	TGTGCCAGCAGCCAAGATCAGGCTAGCGGGGACACAGATACGCAGTATTTT
TRBD1	TRBV7-9	once	13	TRBJ2-7	CASSQDRAYEQYF	TGTGCCAGCAGCCAGGACAGGGCCTACGAGCAGTACTTC
NA	TRBV7-9	NA	14	TRBJ2-7	CASSPRTNFYEQYF	TGTGCCAGCAGCCCCCGGACAAATTTCTACGAGCAGTACTTC
NA	TRBV10-3	NA	14	TRBJ2-1	CAIKTDSSYNEQFF	TGTGCCATCAAGACGGACAGCTCCTACAATGAGCAGTTCTTC
TRBD1	TRBV6-5	NA	13	TRBJ2-7	CASSSSPRGEQYF	TGTGCCAGCAGTTCCTCCCCCAGGGGGGAGCAGTACTTC
TRBD1	TRBV30	few	13	TRBJ1-6	CAWRGDRNSPLHF	TGTGCCTGGAGGGGGGACAGAAATTCACCCCTCCACTTT
NA	TRBV7-9	NA	14	TRBJ2-7	CASSLLAGVVEQYF	TGTGCCAGCAGCCTTCTGGCAGGGGTCGTTGAGCAGTACTTC
TRBD2	TRBV6-2/TRBV6-3	NA	14	TRBJ2-7	CASSYSGRADEQYF	TGTGCCAGCAGCTATAGCGGGAGGGCCGACGAGCAGTACTTC
NA	TRBV3-1/TRBV3-2	NA	14	TRBJ1-3	CASSQGTARVTIYF	TGTGCCAGCAGCCAAGGGACAGCGCGAGTCACCATATATTTT
TRBD1	TRBV4-2	NA	16	TRBJ2-2	CASSQERTGLTGELFF	TGTGCCAGCAGCCAAGAGAGGACAGGGCTGACCGGGGAGCTGTTTTTT
NA	TRBV7-2	NA	15	TRBJ2-1	CASSFGTGSYNEQFF	TGTGCCAGCAGCTTTGGAACAGGGTCCTACAATGAGCAGTTCTTC
NA	TRBV12-3/TRBV12-4	NA	12	TRBJ2-7	CASSYEGYEQYF	TGTGCCAGCAGTTATGAGGGCTACGAGCAGTACTTC
TRBD1	TRBV16	once	13	TRBJ1-4	CASTEQGNEKLFF	TGTGCCAGCACAGAACAGGGGAATGAAAAACTGTTTTTT
TRBD2	TRBV27	NA	14	TRBJ2-1	CASVATSGRNEQFF	TGTGCCAGCGTGGCTACTAGCGGGAGAAATGAGCAGTTCTTC
TRBD1	TRBV7-9	NA	17	TRBJ2-1	CASSTRGQGSSYNEQFF	TGTGCCAGCAGCACCCGGGGACAGGGATCATCCTACAATGAGCAGTTCTTC
NA	TRBV3-1/TRBV3-2	few	13	TRBJ2-7	CASSPGGSYEQYF	TGTGCCAGCAGCCCCGGGGGCTCCTACGAGCAGTACTTC
TRBD2	TRBV4-1	NA	17	TRBJ2-1	CASSRTSGDSSYNEQFF	TGCGCCAGCAGCCGGACTAGCGGGGACAGCTCCTACAATGAGCAGTTCTTC
NA	TRBV5-4	NA	13	TRBJ2-1	CASSLARHNEQFF	TGTGCCAGCAGCTTGGCCAGGCATAATGAGCAGTTCTTC
NA	TRBV27	NA	14	TRBJ1-1	CASRRGGMYTEAFF	TGTGCCAGCCGTAGGGGGGGGATGTACACTGAAGCTTTCTTT
TRBD2	TRBV5-1	NA	17	TRBJ2-1	CASSFSSTSGSPDEQFF	TGCGCCAGCAGCTTCAGTTCGACTAGCGGGAGCCCCGATGAGCAGTTCTTC